This section outlines one T cell receptor beta chain sequence together with its context. V lost 6 bases and J lost 2; bases outside the gene matches: 3. There are 15 residues in the CDR3. CDR1 SGHRS and CDR2 YFSETQ come from the germline V gene. The entry originates in a study of CD8 T cells in Susac syndrome. The RNA input was roughly 0.45 to 1 ug, and it was reverse transcribed with random hexamers. In TCRdb, the immunoSEQ multiplex PCR reads were re-called with MiXCR into one record per CDR3 protein. The table lists more than 100,000 distinct CDR3 sequences, around 96% of them singletons. TCR beta was sequenced from blood CD8+ and CD4+ T cells.

The source of this sequence is a human donor in good health. The sample was CD4+ T cells from PBMCs. The chain uses TRBV5-1 and TRBJ2-1; 12 nucleotides match TRBD2. For the CDR3, the DNA is TGCGCCAGCATGCTAGCGGGAGGGACCTACAATGAGCAGTTCTTC. This translates into CASMLAGGTYNEQFF.